This entry is about one T cell receptor beta chain. Its cognate antigen is unknown. The PCR had 60 Vbeta and 13 Jbeta primers. Some clones are missing from TCRdb's copy, which holds only in-frame ones; the method was immunoSEQ multiplex PCR. The table has some 190,000 clones, 78% seen once. This record comes from a study of cytomegalovirus exposure and HLA in healthy donors. Whole-study findings and limits: According to an earlier analysis, most TCR beta V segments yielded productive rearrangements about 90% or about 30% of the time. The authors listed 150 to 200 TCR beta chains as cytomegalovirus-associated.

Germline lookup yields CDR1 SGHTA and CDR2 FQGNSA. After removal of 7 bases from V and 13 bases from J, the junction contained 7 bases not matched to a gene. This CDR3 has 12 amino acids. Sequences were obtained from PBMCs. The receptor comes from a woman in her thirties in good health and CMV-seropositive. This chain uses TRBV7-2 with TRBJ2-7, with TRBD2 matching 13 bases. The CDR3, as DNA: TGTGCCAGCAACAATCCGGGACTAGCGGGATACTTC. Translating it yields CASNNPGLAGYF.